In this sample, the clone carrying this T cell receptor (beta chain) turned up a few times. Its specificity is unknown. These data originate in a study of CD8 T cells in ankylosing spondylitis. Findings and limits, study-wide: Past studies reported some motif variants in reactive arthritis synovial fluid and blood. Roughly eight highly homologous variants made up a TCR beta motif that seemed to typify ankylosing spondylitis blood.

Generation of TCR beta libraries employed quantitative 5'-RACE incorporating molecular barcodes. TCRdb reprocessed the 5' RACE reads via MiXCR and lists one record per CDR3 protein. The data show about 160,000 distinct CDR3 sequences, approximately 20% seen once. The CDR3 has 14 residues. Germline values: CDR1 DFQATT, CDR2 SNEGSKA (reference sequence). The V end lost 5 bases, the J end lost 1 base, and 14 bases lay between the germline ends. Sequencing was carried out using blood, either unsorted or a sorted T cell fraction (not recorded which). The source of this sequence is a male donor with ankylosing spondylitis or in good health (not recorded which). The J gene is TRBJ2-5, the V gene TRBV20-1; tentative D call: TRBD2 (6 bases). CDR3: CSAPRLASQETQYF. CDR3 DNA: TGCAGTGCTCCCCGGCTAGCGAGCCAAGAGACCCAGTACTTC.